The 25 T cell receptor beta chains below come from one sample, sequenced in a study of T cell clonality in common variable immunodeficiency (dated by TCRdb to the mid-2010s). Receptor amplification or capture employed the immunoSEQ multiplex PCR assay. Here the immuneACCESS table is served through TCRdb, limited to in-frame sequences with V and J called. Missing clones are a known gap in these copies; in checked studies unresolved V genes cover under half, and the rest lacks a known reason. For this sample the table reports roughly 40,000 clones, with no clone seen just once. Approximately 3% of the sample is held by the ten biggest clonotypes. The sample consisted of peripheral blood mononuclear cells. All receptors come from a person aged 18 to 75 in good health.

In this sample, this clone turned up a few times. Read coverage stops 3 residues before the CDR3 terminus; the germline J gene supplies the remainder. The J gene is TRBJ2-3, the V gene TRBV19; 8 nucleotides line up with TRBD2. This CDR3 contains 16 residues. In germline, CDR1 is LNHDA, CDR2 SQIVND (reference sequence). CDR3 residues: CASSISPGTRRETQYF. The covered CDR3 bases are TGTGCCAGTAGTATAAGCCCCGGGACTAGGCGCGAGACG.

The covered CDR3 bases are TGTGCCTGGCGAGCGGGTTATACG. This codes for CAWRAGYT. The full CDR3 is CAWRAGYTQYF. The chain uses TRBV30 and TRBJ2-3; a possible D gene is TRBD2 (6 bases). The read stops 3 residues short of the end of the CDR3; the missing end is completed from the germline J gene. V gave up 5 bases and J gave up 7 bases, with 10 bases separating them. Germline values: CDR1 GTSNPN, CDR2 SVGIG (reference sequence). The CDR3 totals 11 residues.

This clone has ten or more counts. The CDR3 extends 3 residues past the end of the read, so its final part is completed from the germline J gene. The same CDR3 also results from other DNA sequences found in this sample. The rearrangement links TRBV2 to TRBJ1-3, with a tentative D call TRBD1 (6 bases). Germline CDR1 reads SNHLY; CDR2 reads FYNNEI. CDR3 length: 15 residues. Trimming cost V 6 bases and J 0 bases, with 12 bases left between them. The part of the CDR3 DNA that was read is TGTGCCAGCAGACAGGGAACGAGCTCTGGAAACACC. Translating gives CASRQGTSSGNT. The whole CDR3 protein is CASRQGTSSGNTIYF.

This clone has a count of ten or more. The read stops 3 residues short of the end of the CDR3; the missing end is completed from the germline J gene. This sequence joins TRBV20-1 and TRBJ2-7, with TRBD2 identical over 8 bases. The V and J ends lost 0 bases and 3 bases, in that order; junction bases with no gene match: 10. Per the germline V gene, CDR1 is DFQATT and CDR2 is SNEGSKA (reference sequence). The CDR3 has 16 amino acids. The covered CDR3 bases are TGCAGTGCTAGAGACCCCGAGGTTAGCGGGATCTACGAG. As protein: CSARDPEVSGIYE. The CDR3 in full is CSARDPEVSGIYEQYF.

This clone was seen at least ten times. Read data end 3 residues before the CDR3 end; the end is taken from the germline J gene. This chain joins TRBV6-2 or TRBV6-3 and TRBJ2-3, with TRBD2 matching over 10 bases. The CDR3 is 16 residues long. V trimming: 5 bases; J trimming: 5 bases; junction bases outside the gene matches: 10. Germline CDR1 is MNHEY and CDR2 is SVGEGT. The CDR3 bases that were read are TGTGCCAGCAGTATCGAAGCCGGGACTAGCGTAGATACG. This encodes CASSIEAGTSVDT. The full CDR3 protein reads CASSIEAGTSVDTQYF.

This clone was observed at least ten times. The read ends 3 residues shy of where the CDR3 ends; the end is completed using the germline J gene. V usage is TRBV20-1 and J usage is TRBJ2-5; D call uncertain. Trimming stripped 4 bases from V and 2 bases from J, with 8 bases between. This CDR3 has 12 amino acids. The germline V gene encodes CDR1 DFQATT and CDR2 SNEGSKA (reference sequence). CDR3 DNA (partial): TGCAGTGCTATCGGGTTTCAAGAGACC. Amino acids: CSAIGFQET. The entire CDR3 reads CSAIGFQETQYF.

This clone was detected ten times or more. The CDR3 end falls 3 residues outside the read, so it is completed with the germline J gene. The chain carries TRBV5-1 and TRBJ2-2; the match to TRBD2 covers 8 bases. Germline V gives CDR1 SGHRS, CDR2 YFSETQ. V trimming: 1 base; J trimming: 5 bases; junction bases outside the gene matches: 4. CDR3 length: 15 residues. The CDR3 spells CASSLTLAETGELFF. CDR3 DNA (partial): TGCGCCAGCAGCTTGACACTAGCGGAAACCGGGGAG.

This clone has a handful of counts. The read comes to an end 3 residues before the CDR3 does, leaving the germline J gene to fill in the end. The chain is built from TRBV5-1 and TRBJ2-7; 12 bases map to TRBD2. Germline values: CDR1 SGHRS, CDR2 YFSETQ. Losses at the gene ends were 0 bases for V and 4 bases for J; bases not matched to a gene: 5. The CDR3 has 16 residues. Incomplete CDR3 DNA: TGCGCCAGCAGCTTGGGACTAGCGGGAGCGATTTACGAG. Translated: CASSLGLAGAIYE. The entire CDR3 is CASSLGLAGAIYEQYF.

This clone was seen many times. The CDR3 goes on 3 residues after the read ends, and that part is filled in from the germline J gene. The chain combines TRBV2 with TRBJ2-7; 8 bases fit TRBD1. Germline V gene sequence: CDR1 SNHLY, CDR2 FYNNEI. The CDR3 runs 15 residues. Germline trimming cut 6 bases from V and 5 bases from J; bases unmatched to any gene: 12. CDR3 DNA (partial): TGTGCCAGCAGAATAACTGGACAGGGTAGGGACGAG. It codes for CASRITGQGRDE. The whole CDR3 sequence is CASRITGQGRDEQYF.

This clone was picked up many times. This CDR3 reads CSASQQGYPLETQYF. CDR3 bases read: TGCAGTGCTAGCCAACAGGGGTACCCTTTAGAGACG. V is TRBV20-1 and J is TRBJ2-3, with 7 nucleotides matching TRBD1. The read falls 3 residues short of the CDR3 end, and the missing part is taken from the germline J gene. The length of the CDR3 is 15 residues. CDR1 is DFQATT and CDR2 is SNEGSKA in the germline V gene (reference sequence).

This clone was seen ten or more times. Read coverage stops 3 residues before the CDR3 terminus; the germline J gene supplies the remainder. The chain employs TRBV20-1 and TRBJ2-1; no firm D call. The CDR3 length is 15 residues. The V gene's germline CDR1 is DFQATT and CDR2 SNEGSKA (reference sequence). V was clipped by 0 bases and J by 3 bases, with 12 bases between them. The CDR3 bases that were read are TGCAGTGCTAGAGATCCCAGGAATTACTACAATGAG. This gives the protein CSARDPRNYYNE. The whole CDR3 protein reads CSARDPRNYYNEQFF.

This clone was recorded at least ten times. The CDR3 end falls 3 residues outside the read, so it is completed with the germline J gene. This sequence joins TRBV5-5 and TRBJ2-7, with 8 bases aligning to TRBD1. Germline V gene lookup returns CDR1 SGHKS and CDR2 YYEKEE (reference sequence). The CDR3 sequence is 15 residues long. J lost 2 bases, V lost 0 bases, and 4 bases had no gene match. This CDR3 reads CASSLVGQVTYEQYF. The part of the CDR3 DNA that was read is TGTGCCAGCAGCTTGGTGGGACAGGTAACCTACGAG.

At least ten counts were recorded for this clone. The read terminates 3 residues ahead of where the CDR3 ends, so the germline J gene completes it. The chain couples TRBV30 to TRBJ1-2; 7 bases align to TRBD1. This CDR3 is 12 amino acids long. The V gene's germline CDR1 is GTSNPN and CDR2 SVGIG (reference sequence). The CDR3: CAWSRGGGSYTF. CDR3 DNA, as far as it was read: TGTGCCTGGAGTCGAGGGGGCGGAAGC.

CDR3 loop: CASSDGLAGAYEQYF. The covered CDR3 bases are TGCGCCAGCAGCGACGGACTAGCGGGAGCCTACGAG. This chain connects TRBV5-1 to TRBJ2-7, with 13 bases aligning to TRBD2. From the germline J gene comes the end of the CDR3, since the read stops 3 residues before it. V lost 4 bases and J lost 2; bases outside the gene matches: 3. The CDR3 is made up of 15 amino acids. In germline, CDR1 is SGHRS, CDR2 YFSETQ.

This clone has at least ten counts. The CDR3 end is not reached by the read, which stops 3 residues before it; the germline J gene fills it in. This sequence joins TRBV18 and TRBJ2-7, with D unclear. Trimming stripped 3 bases from V and 6 bases from J, with 18 bases between. This CDR3 comprises 15 residues. Germline CDR1 is KGHSH and CDR2 is LQKENI. CDR3 bases read: TGTGCCAGCTCACCGGTCCAGGATATCCACGGCGAG. It is translated as CASSPVQDIHGE. The full-length CDR3 reads as CASSPVQDIHGEQYF.

The sample holds many counts of this clone. CDR3 bases read: TGCGCCAGCAGCTTAGGGCACGCTGGGAATGAAAAA. As protein: CASSLGHAGNEK. In full, the CDR3 reads CASSLGHAGNEKLFF. The chain recombines TRBV5-1 with TRBJ1-4; no clear D gene. From the germline J gene comes the end of the CDR3, since the read stops 3 residues before it. This CDR3 comprises 15 residues. Per the germline V gene, CDR1 is SGHRS and CDR2 is YFSETQ. The V end was cut by 2 bases, the J end by 5 bases, with 13 bases between. The full variable domain, in which reference TRBV5-1 and TRBJ1-4 provide the parts outside the CDR3, is KAGVTQTPRYLIKTRGQQVTLSCSPISGHRSVSWYQQTPGQGLQFLFEYFSETQRNKGNFPGRFSGRQFSNSRSEMNVSTLELGDSALYLCASSLGHAGNEKLFFGSGTQLSVL.

This clone was seen ten or more times. The CDR3 goes on 3 residues after the read ends, and that part is filled in from the germline J gene. J is TRBJ1-5 and V is TRBV30; D is perhaps TRBD1 (5 bases). Trimming removed 1 base from V and 7 bases from J, with 17 bases in between. Germline loops: CDR1 GTSNPN, CDR2 SVGIG (reference sequence). The CDR3 loop spans 15 amino acids. The chain's CDR3 is CAWSDGASHVQPQHF. The CDR3 DNA, read in part, is TGTGCCTGGAGTGATGGGGCATCCCATGTCCAGCCC.

This clone was observed at least ten times. The CDR3 extends 3 residues past the end of the read, so its final part is completed from the germline J gene. This sequence joins TRBV4-2 and TRBJ2-7; D is ambiguous. V was cut by 0 bases and J by 2 bases, with 11 bases left in between. The CDR3 runs 15 residues. The germline gives CDR1 LGHNA, CDR2 YNFKEQ. CDR3 region: CASSQERSSPYEQYF. CDR3 bases read: TGTGCCAGCAGCCAAGAAAGAAGCTCCCCCTACGAG.

This clone was counted ten times or more. With the read ending 3 residues before the CDR3 end, the germline J gene is used to fill in that end. This chain uses TRBV20-1 with TRBJ1-1, with TRBD1 as a possible D gene (5 bases). The germline V gene has CDR1 DFQATT and CDR2 SNEGSKA (reference sequence). Trimming stripped 0 bases from V and 1 base from J, with 9 bases between. This CDR3 comprises 14 residues. The CDR3 sequence is CSAREGEGNTEAFF. CDR3 bases read: TGCAGTGCTAGAGAAGGGGAAGGGAACACTGAA.

In its sample, this clone was seen many times. The CDR3 goes on 3 residues after the read ends, and that part is filled in from the germline J gene. The chain recombines TRBV7-4 with TRBJ1-4; the match to TRBD1 covers 8 bases. Trimming removed 4 bases from V and 8 bases from J; junction bases left unmatched: 18. Germline CDR1 and CDR2: SGHVT and SQSDAQ. This CDR3 is 18 amino acids long. The CDR3: CASSYSRGQGVMREKLFF. The part of the CDR3 DNA that was read is TGTGCCAGCAGCTATAGCAGGGGGCAGGGGGTGATGAGAGAAAAA.

The sample holds many counts of this clone. Read sequence stops 3 residues before the CDR3 end, and the germline J gene provides the missing end. V usage is TRBV5-4 and J usage is TRBJ2-1, with 9 bases lining up with TRBD2. This CDR3 comprises 16 residues. V lost 4 bases to trimming and J lost 5 bases; unmatched junction nucleotides: 10. The germline V gene encodes CDR1 SGHNT and CDR2 YYREEE (reference sequence). CDR3 region: CASSALAGAHHNEQFF. The DNA read from the CDR3 is TGTGCCAGCAGCGCCTTAGCGGGAGCCCACCACAATGAG.

This clone showed up many times. The read stops 3 residues short of the end of the CDR3; the missing end is completed from the germline J gene. The genes are TRBV20-1 and TRBJ2-3; TRBD2 matches at 11 bases. The CDR3 loop spans 17 amino acids. Germline assignment: CDR1 DFQATT and CDR2 SNEGSKA (reference sequence). With V trimmed by 6 bases and J by 2 bases, 13 bases remained unmatched. Incomplete CDR3 DNA: TGCAGTGCAAGGATGGGGCTAGCGGGAGGCTCCACAGATACG. Translated, it gives CSARMGLAGGSTDT. The whole CDR3 protein is CSARMGLAGGSTDTQYF.

There are many counts of this clone. The DNA ends 3 residues before the CDR3 does, and the rest of the CDR3 is filled in from the germline J gene. V usage is TRBV19 and J usage is TRBJ1-5; possible D gene TRBD1, 5 bases. The CDR3 loop spans 15 amino acids. The germline V and J ends were trimmed by 6 bases and 2 bases, with 14 bases remaining between them. Germline loops: CDR1 LNHDA, CDR2 SQIVND (reference sequence). Partial CDR3 DNA: TGTGCCAGTAGCTTCCGGGGGGTGGGCAATCAGCCC. Its translation: CASSFRGVGNQP. The whole CDR3 reads CASSFRGVGNQPQHF.

At least ten counts were recorded for this clone. The read stops 3 residues short of the end of the CDR3; the missing end is completed from the germline J gene. The V and J genes are TRBV5-5 and TRBJ2-1; 9 bases match TRBD1. Trimming cost V 3 bases and J 7 bases; bases outside gene matches: 8. The CDR3 is made up of 15 amino acids. CDR1 is SGHKS, CDR2 YYEKEE, per germline (reference sequence). The CDR3 DNA, read in part, is TGTGCCAGCAGCTATACAGGGGGCAGGGTGAATGAG. Translation: CASSYTGGRVNE. The full-length CDR3 reads as CASSYTGGRVNEQFF.

There are many counts of this clone. Sequencing ends 3 residues short of the CDR3 end; the germline J gene provides the rest. This rearrangement joins TRBV7-6 to TRBJ2-2; TRBD2 agrees at 9 bases. CDR1 is SGHVS, CDR2 FNYEAQ, per germline. Trimming cost V 5 bases and J 4 bases; bases outside gene matches: 5. The CDR3 consists of 15 residues. Partial CDR3 DNA: TGTGCCAGCAGCGCGCGGGGGGGAGTCACCGGGGAG. Its protein product is CASSARGGVTGE. The whole CDR3 sequence reads CASSARGGVTGELFF.